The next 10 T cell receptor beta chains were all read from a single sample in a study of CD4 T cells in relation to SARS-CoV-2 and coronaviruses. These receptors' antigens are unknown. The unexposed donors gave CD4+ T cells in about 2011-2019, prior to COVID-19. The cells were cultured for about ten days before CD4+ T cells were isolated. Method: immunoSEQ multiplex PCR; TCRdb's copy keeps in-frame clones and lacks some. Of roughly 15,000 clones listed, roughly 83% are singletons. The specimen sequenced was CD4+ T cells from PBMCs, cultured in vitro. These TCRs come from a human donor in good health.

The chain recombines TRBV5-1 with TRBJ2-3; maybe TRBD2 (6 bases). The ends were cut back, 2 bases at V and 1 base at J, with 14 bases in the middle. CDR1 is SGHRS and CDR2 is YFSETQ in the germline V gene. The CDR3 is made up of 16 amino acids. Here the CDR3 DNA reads TGCGCCAGCAGCTTACTGGTCTCTAGCGGCACAGATACGCAGTATTTT. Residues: CASSLLVSSGTDTQYF.

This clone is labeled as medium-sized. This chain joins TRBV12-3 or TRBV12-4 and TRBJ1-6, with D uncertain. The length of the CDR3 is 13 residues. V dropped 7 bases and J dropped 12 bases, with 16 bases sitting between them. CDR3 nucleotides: TGTGCCAGCACCGAGGTCGCTGGGGAACCCCTCCACTTT. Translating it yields CASTEVAGEPLHF.

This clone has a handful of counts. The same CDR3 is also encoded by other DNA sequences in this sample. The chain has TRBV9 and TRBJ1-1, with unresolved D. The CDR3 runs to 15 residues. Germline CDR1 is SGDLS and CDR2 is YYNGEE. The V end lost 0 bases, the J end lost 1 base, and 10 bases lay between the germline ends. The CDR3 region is CASSVVDSGNTEAFF. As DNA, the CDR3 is TGTGCCAGCAGCGTAGTGGATTCGGGGAACACTGAAGCTTTCTTT.

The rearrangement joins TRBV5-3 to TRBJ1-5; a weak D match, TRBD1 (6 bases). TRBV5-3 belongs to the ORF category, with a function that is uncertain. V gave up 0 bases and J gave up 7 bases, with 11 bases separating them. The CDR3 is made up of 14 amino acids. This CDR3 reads CARSLGDTQQPQHF. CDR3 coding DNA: TGTGCCAGAAGCTTGGGGGACACCCAACAGCCCCAGCATTTT.

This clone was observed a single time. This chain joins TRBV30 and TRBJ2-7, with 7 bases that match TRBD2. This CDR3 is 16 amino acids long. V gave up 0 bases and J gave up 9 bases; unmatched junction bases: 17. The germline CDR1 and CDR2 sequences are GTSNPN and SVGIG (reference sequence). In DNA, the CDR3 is TGTGCCTGGAGTGTATTTCATTATGTGCGGGGGTTCGTGCAGTACTTC. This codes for CAWSVFHYVRGFVQYF.

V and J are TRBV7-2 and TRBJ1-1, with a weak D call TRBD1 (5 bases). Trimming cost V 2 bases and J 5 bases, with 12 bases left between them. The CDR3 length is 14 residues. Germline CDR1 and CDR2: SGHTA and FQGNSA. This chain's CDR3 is CASSLNQGRTEAFF. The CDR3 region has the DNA TGTGCCAGCAGCTTAAATCAGGGTCGGACTGAAGCTTTCTTT.

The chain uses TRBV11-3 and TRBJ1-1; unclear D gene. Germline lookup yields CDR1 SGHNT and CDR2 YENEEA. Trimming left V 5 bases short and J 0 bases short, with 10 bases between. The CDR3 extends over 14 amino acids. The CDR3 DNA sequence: TGTGCCAGCAGCCCAACACCCATGAACACTGAAGCTTTCTTT. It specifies CASSPTPMNTEAFF.

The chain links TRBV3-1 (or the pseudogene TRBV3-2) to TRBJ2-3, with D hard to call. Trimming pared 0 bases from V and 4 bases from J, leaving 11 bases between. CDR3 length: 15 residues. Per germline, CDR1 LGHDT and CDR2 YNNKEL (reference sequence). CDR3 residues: CASSQEGKYADTQYF. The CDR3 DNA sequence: TGTGCCAGCAGCCAAGAAGGCAAGTACGCAGATACGCAGTATTTT.

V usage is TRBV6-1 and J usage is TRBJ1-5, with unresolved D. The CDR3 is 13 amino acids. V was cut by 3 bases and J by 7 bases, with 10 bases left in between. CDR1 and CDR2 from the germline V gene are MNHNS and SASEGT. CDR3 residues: CASSEMAGQPQHF. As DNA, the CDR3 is TGTGCCAGCAGTGAGATGGCGGGACAGCCCCAGCATTTT.

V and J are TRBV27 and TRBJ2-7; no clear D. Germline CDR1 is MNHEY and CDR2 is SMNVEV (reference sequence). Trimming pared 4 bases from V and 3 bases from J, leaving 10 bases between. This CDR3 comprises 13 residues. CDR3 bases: TGTGCCAGCAGTTCACAGACTGGCTACGAGCAGTACTTC. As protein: CASSSQTGYEQYF.